This record concerns one T cell receptor (beta chain) sequence. The antigen is undetermined. This sample was taken from a study of CD8+CD57+ T cells in acquired aplastic anemia. Study-wide context: Average DNA yield from sorted CD4+ and CD8+ cells was about 3 ug.

The TCR beta profiling, which covered VDJ combination and CDR3 sequence, was carried out using genomic DNA as the template. TCRdb re-derived calls from the reads in MiXCR, one entry per CDR3 protein. The sample consists of around 180,000 distinct CDR3 sequences, 55% to 70% of them appearing once. Study findings and constraints: Between patients and controls, CD8+ Simpson's diversity did not vary significantly. Roughly 31 CD8+ CDR3 sequences were shared between patients and controls.

The V gene's germline CDR1 is SGHTA and CDR2 FQGTGA. The CDR3 consists of 14 residues. Between the trimmed V and J ends, which lost 6 bases and 0 bases, there was a span of 11 bases. The chain carries TRBV7-3 and TRBJ2-5; TRBD1 is a possible D gene (6 bases). This receptor was identified in a human donor with severe aplastic anemia or a healthy control (not recorded which). The sample consisted of sorted CD4+, CD8+, or CD8+CD57+ T cells (not recorded which) from PBMCs. The CDR3 coding sequence is TGTGCCAGCAGTTCAGGGGCCTACCAAGAGACCCAGTACTTC. This sequence encodes CASSSGAYQETQYF.